This is a list of T cell receptor beta chains from one sample in a study of T cell responses to AZD1222 COVID-19 vaccine. Method: immunoSEQ multiplex PCR; TCRdb's copy keeps in-frame clones and lacks some. The repertoire holds about 130,000 clones, with around 89% as singletons. The sequencing used peripheral blood, collected 28 days after the second AZD1222 dose. The receptors derive from an adult who received the AZD1222 COVID-19 vaccine. CDR3s include the opening cysteine and the closing phenylalanine or tryptophan. A D gene is named only where the DNA matches it firmly. Expanded clones get a size class; other rows say once, few or many, or leave the size out.

j_gene: TRBJ2-1
v_gene: TRBV30
d_gene: TRBD2
abundance: NA
CDR3aa: CAWTYSSGSYNEQFF
CDR3nt: TGTGCCTGGACATATTCTAGCGGCTCCTACAATGAGCAGTTCTTC

j_gene: TRBJ1-5
v_gene: TRBV4-3
d_gene: NA
abundance: NA
CDR3aa: CASSQDRAGGQPQHF
CDR3nt: TGCGCCAGCAGCCAAGATCGGGCTGGGGGTCAGCCCCAGCATTTT

j_gene: TRBJ1-2
v_gene: TRBV19
d_gene: NA
abundance: NA
CDR3aa: CASILNAGEGYGYTF
CDR3nt: TGTGCCAGTATCCTAAACGCAGGTGAAGGCTATGGCTACACCTTC

j_gene: TRBJ1-5
v_gene: TRBV16
d_gene: NA
abundance: once
CDR3aa: CASSPGGGRNQPQHF
CDR3nt: TGTGCCAGCAGCCCCGGGGGGGGCAGGAATCAGCCCCAGCATTTT

j_gene: TRBJ2-3
v_gene: TRBV18
d_gene: TRBD2
abundance: NA
CDR3aa: CASSPPGTSGGTDTQYF
CDR3nt: TGTGCCAGCTCACCACCGGGGACTAGCGGGGGCACAGATACGCAGTATTTT

j_gene: TRBJ2-3
v_gene: TRBV5-8
d_gene: TRBD2
abundance: NA
CDR3aa: CASSSTSGHRDEYF
CDR3nt: TGTGCCAGCAGCTCGACTAGCGGGCACCGGGACGAGTATTTT

j_gene: TRBJ1-2
v_gene: TRBV4-2
d_gene: TRBD1
abundance: NA
CDR3aa: CASSQIVGQGLGYTF
CDR3nt: TGTGCCAGCAGCCAAATAGTGGGACAGGGGTTAGGCTACACCTTC

j_gene: TRBJ1-1
v_gene: TRBV15
d_gene: NA
abundance: NA
CDR3aa: CATSKRHRNTEAFF
CDR3nt: TGTGCCACCAGCAAACGGCACAGGAACACTGAAGCTTTCTTT

j_gene: TRBJ1-5
v_gene: TRBV5-6
d_gene: NA
abundance: NA
CDR3aa: CASSLGAGGGNQPQHF
CDR3nt: TGTGCCAGCAGCTTGGGAGCCGGGGGCGGCAATCAGCCCCAGCATTTT

j_gene: TRBJ1-1
v_gene: TRBV6-5
d_gene: NA
abundance: NA
CDR3aa: CASSLRGIDEAFF
CDR3nt: TGTGCCAGCAGTCTGCGGGGGATCGATGAAGCTTTCTTT

j_gene: TRBJ2-1
v_gene: TRBV11-3
d_gene: TRBD2
abundance: NA
CDR3aa: CASSLDPPLAGPYNEQFF
CDR3nt: TGTGCCAGCAGCTTAGATCCACCCCTAGCGGGACCCTACAATGAGCAGTTCTTC

j_gene: TRBJ1-1
v_gene: TRBV4-1
d_gene: NA
abundance: NA
CDR3aa: CASSQDGREYTEAFF
CDR3nt: TGCGCCAGCAGCCAAGATGGTAGGGAATACACTGAAGCTTTCTTT

j_gene: TRBJ1-3
v_gene: TRBV10-1
d_gene: NA
abundance: NA
CDR3aa: CASSGSLSGNTIYF
CDR3nt: TGCGCCAGCAGCGGGAGTTTATCTGGAAACACCATATATTTT

j_gene: TRBJ2-5
v_gene: TRBV30
d_gene: TRBD2
abundance: NA
CDR3aa: CAWSVLAGGRETQYF
CDR3nt: TGTGCCTGGAGTGTTCTAGCGGGAGGGCGGGAGACCCAGTACTTC

j_gene: TRBJ2-4
v_gene: TRBV3-1/TRBV3-2
d_gene: NA
abundance: NA
CDR3aa: CASSQHLAKNIQYF
CDR3nt: TGTGCCAGCAGCCAGCACCTAGCCAAAAACATTCAGTACTTC

j_gene: TRBJ1-6
v_gene: TRBV27
d_gene: TRBD1
abundance: NA
CDR3aa: CASSWDRGNNSPLHF
CDR3nt: TGTGCCAGCAGTTGGGACAGGGGAAATAATTCACCCCTCCACTTT

j_gene: TRBJ1-2
v_gene: TRBV11-2
d_gene: NA
abundance: NA
CDR3aa: CASSSSGGGGYTF
CDR3nt: TGTGCCAGCAGCTCCTCCGGGGGGGGAGGCTACACCTTC

j_gene: TRBJ1-1
v_gene: TRBV30
d_gene: NA
abundance: NA
CDR3aa: CAWREGNTEAFF
CDR3nt: TGTGCCTGGAGAGAGGGTAACACTGAAGCTTTCTTT

j_gene: TRBJ1-2
v_gene: TRBV29-1
d_gene: TRBD1
abundance: once
CDR3aa: CSVGTGKHNYGYTF
CDR3nt: TGCAGCGTTGGGACAGGGAAACACAACTATGGCTACACCTTC

j_gene: TRBJ2-1
v_gene: TRBV10-1
d_gene: TRBD2
abundance: NA
CDR3aa: CASSDASGRFEQFF
CDR3nt: TGCGCCAGCAGTGACGCTAGCGGGAGGTTTGAGCAGTTCTTC

j_gene: TRBJ2-7
v_gene: TRBV7-9
d_gene: NA
abundance: NA
CDR3aa: CASSLAGSNYEQYF
CDR3nt: TGTGCCAGCAGCTTAGCTGGGTCCAACTACGAGCAGTACTTC

j_gene: TRBJ2-2
v_gene: TRBV29-1
d_gene: TRBD1
abundance: NA
CDR3aa: CSADRGNTGELFF
CDR3nt: TGCAGCGCGGACAGGGGGAACACCGGGGAGCTGTTTTTT

j_gene: TRBJ2-1
v_gene: TRBV25-1
d_gene: TRBD1
abundance: NA
CDR3aa: CASSAQTGASYNEQFF
CDR3nt: TGTGCCAGCAGTGCCCAGACAGGGGCATCCTACAATGAGCAGTTCTTC

j_gene: TRBJ2-7
v_gene: TRBV7-9
d_gene: NA
abundance: NA
CDR3aa: CASSPAGYQQYF
CDR3nt: TGTGCCAGCAGCCCCGCTGGCTACCAGCAGTACTTC

j_gene: TRBJ1-5
v_gene: TRBV5-4
d_gene: TRBD1
abundance: NA
CDR3aa: CASSVDRGRYQPQHF
CDR3nt: TGTGCCAGCAGCGTGGACAGGGGGCGCTATCAGCCCCAGCATTTT

j_gene: TRBJ2-7
v_gene: TRBV2
d_gene: NA
abundance: NA
CDR3aa: CASSGTTSSYEQYF
CDR3nt: TGTGCCAGCAGTGGAACGACGAGCTCCTACGAGCAGTACTTC

j_gene: TRBJ1-5
v_gene: TRBV18
d_gene: NA
abundance: few
CDR3aa: CASSIEATYQPQHF
CDR3nt: TGTGCCAGCTCAATAGAAGCTACTTATCAGCCCCAGCATTTT

j_gene: TRBJ2-7
v_gene: TRBV3-1/TRBV3-2
d_gene: NA
abundance: NA
CDR3aa: CASSQGGDSSYEQYF
CDR3nt: TGTGCCAGCAGCCAAGGGGGGGACTCTTCCTACGAGCAGTACTTC

j_gene: TRBJ1-1
v_gene: TRBV12-5
d_gene: NA
abundance: NA
CDR3aa: CASGAPAGMNTEAFF
CDR3nt: TGTGCTAGTGGCGCGCCGGCAGGAATGAACACTGAAGCTTTCTTT

j_gene: TRBJ2-3
v_gene: TRBV6-2/TRBV6-3
d_gene: NA
abundance: once
CDR3aa: CASSRRGAGALGDTQYF
CDR3nt: TGTGCCAGCAGTCGCCGTGGGGCGGGGGCCCTCGGGGATACGCAGTATTTT

j_gene: TRBJ1-2
v_gene: TRBV12-1
d_gene: NA
abundance: once
CDR3aa: CARRGASYGYTF
CDR3nt: TGTGCCAGAAGGGGGGCCAGCTATGGCTACACCTTC

j_gene: TRBJ1-1
v_gene: TRBV7-9
d_gene: NA
abundance: few
CDR3aa: CASSLVITEAFF
CDR3nt: TGTGCCAGCAGCTTAGTAATCACTGAAGCTTTCTTT

j_gene: TRBJ1-5
v_gene: TRBV19
d_gene: TRBD1
abundance: NA
CDR3aa: CASSIELLTGHQPQHF
CDR3nt: TGTGCCAGTAGTATAGAACTCCTGACAGGGCATCAGCCCCAGCATTTT

j_gene: TRBJ2-4
v_gene: TRBV4-1
d_gene: NA
abundance: NA
CDR3aa: CASSQVLTVEAKNIQYF
CDR3nt: TGCGCCAGCAGCCAAGTTTTGACAGTTGAGGCCAAAAACATTCAGTACTTC

j_gene: TRBJ2-1
v_gene: TRBV7-8
d_gene: TRBD2
abundance: NA
CDR3aa: CASSLARAGAYNEQFF
CDR3nt: TGTGCCAGCAGCTTAGCGAGAGCGGGGGCCTACAATGAGCAGTTCTTC

j_gene: TRBJ2-1
v_gene: TRBV3-1/TRBV3-2
d_gene: NA
abundance: few
CDR3aa: CASRLYNEQFF
CDR3nt: TGTGCCAGCAGACTCTACAATGAGCAGTTCTTC

j_gene: TRBJ1-2
v_gene: TRBV19
d_gene: TRBD1
abundance: NA
CDR3aa: CASTPSGQGPYGYTF
CDR3nt: TGTGCCAGTACCCCTTCGGGACAGGGTCCTTATGGCTACACCTTC

j_gene: TRBJ2-1
v_gene: TRBV12-3/TRBV12-4
d_gene: NA
abundance: NA
CDR3aa: CASRGDSYNEQFF
CDR3nt: TGTGCCAGCAGGGGAGACTCTTACAATGAGCAGTTCTTC

j_gene: TRBJ2-3
v_gene: TRBV28
d_gene: TRBD2
abundance: once
CDR3aa: CASSYPRAGASGDTQYF
CDR3nt: TGTGCCAGCAGTTACCCCAGAGCGGGAGCCTCCGGAGATACGCAGTATTTT

j_gene: TRBJ1-6
v_gene: TRBV7-8
d_gene: TRBD1
abundance: NA
CDR3aa: CASSLRQGGSPLHF
CDR3nt: TGTGCCAGCAGCTTACGACAGGGGGGATCACCCCTCCACTTT

j_gene: TRBJ1-4
v_gene: TRBV5-5
d_gene: NA
abundance: NA
CDR3aa: CASSFEGTYEKLFF
CDR3nt: TGTGCCAGCAGCTTTGAGGGGACATATGAAAAACTGTTTTTT

j_gene: TRBJ2-5
v_gene: TRBV11-2
d_gene: NA
abundance: NA
CDR3aa: CASSLDQETTQYF
CDR3nt: TGTGCCAGCAGCTTAGATCAGGAGACGACCCAGTACTTC

j_gene: TRBJ1-5
v_gene: TRBV28
d_gene: TRBD1
abundance: NA
CDR3aa: CASSTGQGWQPQHF
CDR3nt: TGTGCCAGCAGTACCGGACAGGGGTGGCAGCCCCAGCATTTT

j_gene: TRBJ1-5
v_gene: TRBV19
d_gene: TRBD1
abundance: NA
CDR3aa: CASFRGGASNQPQHF
CDR3nt: TGTGCCAGTTTCAGGGGGGGAGCCAGCAATCAGCCCCAGCATTTT

j_gene: TRBJ1-2
v_gene: TRBV12-3/TRBV12-4
d_gene: NA
abundance: once
CDR3aa: CASGRTRYGYTF
CDR3nt: TGTGCCAGCGGACGGACACGTTATGGCTACACCTTC

j_gene: TRBJ2-1
v_gene: TRBV19
d_gene: TRBD2
abundance: NA
CDR3aa: CATLGGVGEQFF
CDR3nt: TGTGCCACCCTGGGGGGGGTCGGTGAGCAGTTCTTC

j_gene: TRBJ1-1
v_gene: TRBV29-1
d_gene: NA
abundance: NA
CDR3aa: CSVEAGLNTEAFF
CDR3nt: TGCAGCGTTGAAGCCGGATTGAACACTGAAGCTTTCTTT

j_gene: TRBJ2-5
v_gene: TRBV29-1
d_gene: NA
abundance: once
CDR3aa: CSVAPGEETQYF
CDR3nt: TGCAGCGTTGCCCCGGGGGAGGAGACCCAGTACTTC

j_gene: TRBJ1-4
v_gene: TRBV4-3
d_gene: TRBD1
abundance: NA
CDR3aa: CASSQDRGRFEKLFF
CDR3nt: TGCGCCAGCAGCCAGGACAGGGGGCGATTTGAAAAACTGTTTTTT

j_gene: TRBJ1-5
v_gene: TRBV27
d_gene: NA
abundance: many
CDR3aa: CASSLLGPGNSQHF
CDR3nt: TGTGCCAGCAGTTTATTAGGCCCGGGTAATTCCCAGCATTTT

j_gene: TRBJ1-1
v_gene: TRBV5-1
d_gene: NA
abundance: NA
CDR3aa: CASSLNSFQANTEAFF
CDR3nt: TGCGCCAGCAGCTTAAACTCGTTCCAGGCCAACACTGAAGCTTTCTTT

j_gene: TRBJ1-5
v_gene: TRBV12-3/TRBV12-4
d_gene: TRBD1
abundance: NA
CDR3aa: CASSTGQYQPQHF
CDR3nt: TGTGCCAGCAGTACGGGACAGTATCAGCCCCAGCATTTT

j_gene: TRBJ1-3
v_gene: TRBV15
d_gene: NA
abundance: NA
CDR3aa: CATSRGRADTIYF
CDR3nt: TGTGCCACCAGCAGGGGCAGGGCGGACACCATATATTTT

j_gene: TRBJ1-5
v_gene: TRBV6-2/TRBV6-3
d_gene: TRBD1
abundance: NA
CDR3aa: CASSDTGAGNQPQHF
CDR3nt: TGTGCCAGCAGTGACACAGGGGCTGGCAATCAGCCCCAGCATTTT

j_gene: TRBJ1-1
v_gene: TRBV5-6
d_gene: TRBD1
abundance: NA
CDR3aa: CASSDSFGTGLNTEAFF
CDR3nt: TGTGCCAGCAGCGACTCGTTCGGGACAGGCCTTAACACTGAAGCTTTCTTT

j_gene: TRBJ1-1
v_gene: TRBV29-1
d_gene: TRBD1
abundance: NA
CDR3aa: CSVALGQGTEAFF
CDR3nt: TGCAGCGTTGCATTGGGACAGGGCACTGAAGCTTTCTTT

j_gene: TRBJ2-7
v_gene: TRBV2
d_gene: NA
abundance: NA
CDR3aa: CASSFYEQYF
CDR3nt: TGTGCCAGCAGTTTCTACGAGCAGTACTTC

j_gene: TRBJ1-2
v_gene: TRBV6-1
d_gene: NA
abundance: NA
CDR3aa: CASSEAGTLYGYTF
CDR3nt: TGTGCCAGCAGTGAAGCGGGCACCCTCTATGGCTACACCTTC

j_gene: TRBJ2-5
v_gene: TRBV5-6
d_gene: NA
abundance: NA
CDR3aa: CASRVTGQETQYF
CDR3nt: TGTGCCAGCCGAGTGACGGGACAAGAGACCCAGTACTTC